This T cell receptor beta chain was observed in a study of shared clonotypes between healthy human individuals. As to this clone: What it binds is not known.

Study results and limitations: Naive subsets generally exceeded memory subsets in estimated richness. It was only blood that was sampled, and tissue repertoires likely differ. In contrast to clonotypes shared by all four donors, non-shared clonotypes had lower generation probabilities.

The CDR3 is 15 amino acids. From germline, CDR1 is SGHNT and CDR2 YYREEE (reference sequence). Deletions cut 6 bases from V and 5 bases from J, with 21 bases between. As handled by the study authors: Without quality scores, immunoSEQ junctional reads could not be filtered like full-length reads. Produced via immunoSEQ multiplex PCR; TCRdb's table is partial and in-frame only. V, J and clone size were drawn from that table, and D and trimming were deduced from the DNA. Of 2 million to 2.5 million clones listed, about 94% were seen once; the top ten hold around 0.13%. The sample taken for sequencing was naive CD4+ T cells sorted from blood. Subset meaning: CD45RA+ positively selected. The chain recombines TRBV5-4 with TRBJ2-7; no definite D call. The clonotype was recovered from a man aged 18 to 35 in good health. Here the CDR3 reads CASTQGGYLPHEQYF. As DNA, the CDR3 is TGTGCCAGCACCCAAGGTGGTTACCTTCCCCACGAGCAGTACTTC.